This T cell receptor beta chain stems from a study of graft-versus-host responses after intestinal transplantation. Study background: Anti-thymocyte globulin induction, then tacrolimus and steroids for roughly 3 years, went to all recipients.

TCRdb's copy holds only in-frame clones and misses some; the assay was immunoSEQ multiplex PCR. The table has some 96,000 clones, over 75% seen once. Whole-study results and caveats: Marrow from the recipient contained GvH clones, some of which had appeared first in ileum or blood. Graft-donor T cell macrochimerism in patients accompanied high graft-versus-host to host-versus-graft clonal ratios in allografts.

As concerns this clone: What it binds is not known.

V gave up 4 bases and J gave up 7 bases, with 14 bases separating them. From germline, CDR1 is GTSNPN and CDR2 SVGIG (reference sequence). The CDR3 loop spans 14 amino acids. The sequence came from a human donor who was the organ donor for an intestinal transplant. Sequences were derived from unstimulated CD4+ T cells sorted from spleen or lymph node cells, sampled before transplant. V and J are TRBV30 and TRBJ1-6; maybe TRBD1 (5 bases). CDR3 protein: CAWNLGRENSPLHF. The CDR3 DNA reads TGTGCCTGGAATCTGGGCAGGGAAAATTCACCCCTCCACTTT.